The rows below give T cell receptor beta chains drawn from one sample of a study of shared clonotypes between healthy human individuals. Using immunoSEQ multiplex PCR, the repertoire was profiled, and TCRdb retains in-frame clones only, with some absent. Of over a million clones detected, more than 75% appear once; the ten largest clones hold 0.55% to 0.7%. The sample taken for sequencing was memory CD4+ T cells from PBMCs. The receptors were gathered from a man between 18 and 35 years old in good health. Some clones in this sample may be carry-over from other donors' samples. Both conserved end residues are trimmed from each CDR3. Clone size appears in some rows only: once, few, many, or a class for an expanded clone.

V gene: TRBV6-6; J gene: TRBJ2-2; clone size: .; CDR3 protein: ASTTPDTGELF
V gene: TRBV28; J gene: TRBJ1-1; clone size: .; CDR3 protein: ASSPPYDTEAF
V gene: TRBV4-1; J gene: TRBJ1-2; clone size: .; CDR3 protein: ASSQTPAPGDGYT
V gene: TRBV5-1; J gene: TRBJ1-1; clone size: .; CDR3 protein: ASSLVVKGTEAF
V gene: TRBV5-8; J gene: TRBJ1-1; clone size: .; CDR3 protein: ASSFSYVSRAF
V gene: TRBV5-1; J gene: TRBJ1-2; clone size: .; CDR3 protein: ASSLGWALNYGYT
V gene: TRBV19; J gene: TRBJ1-2; clone size: .; CDR3 protein: ASSIGGQFYGYT
V gene: TRBV5-6; J gene: TRBJ2-2; clone size: few; CDR3 protein: ASSLFLTSGRALGGELF
V gene: TRBV10-3; J gene: TRBJ2-7; clone size: .; CDR3 protein: AVRDREAYEQY
V gene: TRBV7-2; J gene: TRBJ2-5; clone size: .; CDR3 protein: ASSPQDRGKQY
V gene: TRBV12-2; J gene: TRBJ2-3; clone size: .; CDR3 protein: ASRLDLGLGPLKGDTQY
V gene: TRBV19; J gene: TRBJ2-3; clone size: .; CDR3 protein: ASSPRGGGRPPDTQY
V gene: TRBV5-1; J gene: TRBJ1-2; clone size: once; CDR3 protein: ASSRQVFDGYT
V gene: TRBV5-4; J gene: TRBJ1-5; clone size: .; CDR3 protein: ASSLPGVNQPQH
V gene: TRBV6-5; J gene: TRBJ2-7; clone size: few; CDR3 protein: ASSYGGIYEQY
V gene: TRBV9; J gene: TRBJ2-2; clone size: .; CDR3 protein: ASRTGLAESVSGELF
V gene: TRBV6-1; J gene: TRBJ1-1; clone size: few; CDR3 protein: ASRSRGVNTEAF
V gene: TRBV10-3; J gene: TRBJ2-2; clone size: .; CDR3 protein: ATRGAGVTGELF
V gene: TRBV4-1; J gene: TRBJ2-7; clone size: .; CDR3 protein: ASSQAFTSGATYEQY
V gene: TRBV18; J gene: TRBJ2-1; clone size: .; CDR3 protein: ASSPEVGDRVISEQF
V gene: TRBV28; J gene: TRBJ2-7; clone size: .; CDR3 protein: ASSLIGEIYEQY
V gene: TRBV5-6; J gene: TRBJ2-7; clone size: .; CDR3 protein: ASSSGFYEQY
V gene: TRBV2; J gene: TRBJ1-1; clone size: once; CDR3 protein: ASRIPGPQANTEAF
V gene: TRBV18; J gene: TRBJ1-4; clone size: once; CDR3 protein: ASSWGQLNEKLF
V gene: TRBV29-1; J gene: TRBJ2-1; clone size: .; CDR3 protein: SGLGLADSYNEQF
V gene: TRBV19; J gene: TRBJ1-3; clone size: .; CDR3 protein: ASTHPSGSSGNTIY
V gene: TRBV6-5; J gene: TRBJ2-6; clone size: .; CDR3 protein: ASRVTGANVLT
V gene: TRBV28; J gene: TRBJ2-1; clone size: .; CDR3 protein: ASSTQRTSGSNEQF
V gene: TRBV28; J gene: TRBJ2-4; clone size: .; CDR3 protein: ASSPALLKNIQY
V gene: TRBV7-2; J gene: TRBJ2-7; clone size: .; CDR3 protein: ASSLGPTGVRYEQY
V gene: TRBV4-3; J gene: TRBJ1-1; clone size: .; CDR3 protein: ASSQVGGNTEAF
V gene: TRBV30; J gene: TRBJ2-1; clone size: .; CDR3 protein: AWKPKNYNEQF
V gene: TRBV28; J gene: TRBJ1-5; clone size: few; CDR3 protein: ASSLQAQPQH
V gene: TRBV9; J gene: TRBJ2-1; clone size: .; CDR3 protein: ASSVVVAGTNEQF
V gene: TRBV18; J gene: TRBJ2-2; clone size: once; CDR3 protein: ASSPRTSGSNTGELF
V gene: TRBV5-6; J gene: TRBJ1-2; clone size: .; CDR3 protein: ASSFGRRVLYVGYT
V gene: TRBV5-1; J gene: TRBJ2-3; clone size: few; CDR3 protein: ASSLGLSTDTQY
V gene: TRBV6-5; J gene: TRBJ1-5; clone size: once; CDR3 protein: ASGQGRDQPQH
V gene: TRBV10-2; J gene: TRBJ2-6; clone size: .; CDR3 protein: ASRTGSSAGANVLT
V gene: TRBV5-1; J gene: TRBJ1-1; clone size: .; CDR3 protein: ASSSSGTGSTEAF
V gene: TRBV28; J gene: TRBJ2-1; clone size: .; CDR3 protein: ASSSFNEQF
V gene: TRBV5-1; J gene: TRBJ1-2; clone size: many; CDR3 protein: ASSLDTGSYGYT
V gene: TRBV29-1; J gene: TRBJ2-3; clone size: .; CDR3 protein: SVETSGASTDTQY
V gene: TRBV6-5; J gene: TRBJ1-2; clone size: .; CDR3 protein: ASSSGGSVYGYT
V gene: TRBV28; J gene: TRBJ2-2; clone size: .; CDR3 protein: ASSLWAGVTAGELF
V gene: TRBV18; J gene: TRBJ2-7; clone size: .; CDR3 protein: ASSRQPRTQYYEQY
V gene: TRBV28; J gene: TRBJ1-4; clone size: .; CDR3 protein: ASSRGGASTNEKLF
V gene: TRBV27; J gene: TRBJ2-5; clone size: .; CDR3 protein: ASSPMAGWETQY
V gene: TRBV5-1; J gene: TRBJ1-2; clone size: few; CDR3 protein: ASSFLGDGGESYT
V gene: TRBV5-4; J gene: TRBJ2-7; clone size: .; CDR3 protein: ASSLGGRSDEQY